These T cell receptor beta chains were read from a single sample in a study of response to subunit inactivated influenza vaccine. Each CDR3 protein is one row after TCRdb ran MiXCR on the RT-PCR reads. Of 550,000 to 600,000 distinct CDR3 sequences in the sample, about 10% were seen once. This specimen consisted of PBMCs from blood, obtained on the day of vaccination. Receptors originate from a man aged 50 to 60 who received an inactivated influenza vaccine. Both conserved end residues are part of each CDR3. A D gene is named only where the DNA matches it firmly. Where a row states a size, it is once, few, many or the class of an expanded clone; other rows omit it.

cdr3_length clone_size j_call d_call v_call cdr3_nt cdr3_aa
15 . TRBJ2-7 . TRBV15 TGTGCCACCAGCAGAGAGGGACCGAGCTCCTACGAGCAGTACTTC CATSREGPSSYEQYF
14 many TRBJ2-7 TRBD1 TRBV28 TGTGCCAGCAGTCGGACAGGGAGCTCCTACGAGCAGTACTTC CASSRTGSSYEQYF
16 many TRBJ2-1 . TRBV24-1 TGTGCCACCAGTGATCCAACAGGGTTAAGGATGGATGAGCAGTTCTTC CATSDPTGLRMDEQFF
13 few TRBJ2-1 TRBD2 TRBV5-4 TGTGCCAGCAGTTCGACTAGCGGCGGGGGGCAGTTCTTC CASSSTSGGGQFF
14 few TRBJ2-7 . TRBV5-1 TGCGCCAGCACCCTGAGTGCAGGGGATAACGAGCAGTACTTC CASTLSAGDNEQYF
15 . TRBJ1-1 TRBD1 TRBV5-1 TGCGCCAGCAGCGGGGGTACAGGGGTGAACACTGAAGCTTTCTTT CASSGGTGVNTEAFF
13 many TRBJ1-5 TRBD1 TRBV12-3/TRBV12-4 TGTGCCAGCAGATTGACAGGGGATCAGCCCCAGCATTTT CASRLTGDQPQHF
15 . TRBJ2-7 . TRBV15 TGTGCCACCAGCCGATTAGTGGGGGAGGTCGACGAGCAGTACTTC CATSRLVGEVDEQYF
15 . TRBJ2-3 . TRBV5-5 TGTGCCAGCAGCTTGCTCGGGACACCAACTCATACGCAGTATTTT CASSLLGTPTHTQYF
17 . TRBJ2-1 . TRBV4-3 TGCGCCAGCAGCCAAGATATGCCGGGATGGGGTTACAATGAGCAGTTCTTC CASSQDMPGWGYNEQFF
15 many TRBJ2-3 . TRBV6-1 TGTGCCAGTTCCCCCGGGGCGCCTAACACAGATACGCAGTATTTT CASSPGAPNTDTQYF
15 many TRBJ2-3 . TRBV24-1 TGTGCCACCAGTGATTTGACCCAGGGCACAGATACGCAGTATTTT CATSDLTQGTDTQYF
13 many TRBJ2-5 . TRBV30 TGTGCCTGGGGCCGGGGTAAACAAGAGACCCAGTACTTC CAWGRGKQETQYF
13 few TRBJ2-3 . TRBV6-1 TGTGCCAGCAGGGTAGGAATGGGAGATACGCAGTATTTT CASRVGMGDTQYF
15 many TRBJ2-3 TRBD1 TRBV12-3/TRBV12-4 TGTGCCAGCAGTGACTACAGGGGGGTCACAGATACGCAGTATTTT CASSDYRGVTDTQYF
16 . TRBJ1-5 . TRBV3-1 TGTGCCAGCAGCCCAAGGCGGGGTGTTGGCAATCAGCCCCAGCATTTT CASSPRRGVGNQPQHF
16 few TRBJ2-7 . TRBV20-1 TGCAGTGCTAGAGATTGGGACGGGGCCGGTTCCTACGAGCAGTACTTC CSARDWDGAGSYEQYF
16 few TRBJ1-2 . TRBV7-2 TGTGCCAGCAGCCCAGCCGGGGTCCGTCCTAACTATGGCTACACCTTC CASSPAGVRPNYGYTF
17 few TRBJ2-5 . TRBV6-1 TGTGCCAGCAGCCCCCACAATCGAGGGGGCGGGGGAGAGACCCAGTACTTC CASSPHNRGGGGETQYF
14 . TRBJ1-5 . TRBV12-3/TRBV12-4 TGTGCCAGCAGTTTAACGCCCGGAGGGCAGCCCCAGCATTTT CASSLTPGGQPQHF
14 few TRBJ1-2 TRBD1 TRBV12-3/TRBV12-4 TGTGCCAGCAGTTTAACAGGGGGCGGGAATGGCTACACCTTC CASSLTGGGNGYTF
14 many TRBJ2-7 . TRBV29-1 TGCAGCGTGATACCGGACTCCCCGCACTACGAGCAGTACTTC CSVIPDSPHYEQYF
15 . TRBJ1-2 . TRBV6-1 TGTGCCAGCAGCCTCAGAGGCAACCACCTCTCGCTACAAGCCTTC CASSLRGNHLSLQAF
17 many TRBJ2-3 . TRBV6-2/TRBV6-3 TGTGCCAGCAGTTACTCGTACCGGGACACCCAGCAAGGAACGCAGTATTTT CASSYSYRDTQQGTQYF
19 few TRBJ2-5 TRBD2 TRBV4-1 TGCGCCAGCAGCCAAGATCCGTCTTTGGTAGCGGGGACGGAAGAGACCCAGTACTTC CASSQDPSLVAGTEETQYF
15 many TRBJ2-6 . TRBV12-3/TRBV12-4 TGTGCCAGCAGTTTTGGGGGTCCCGGGGCCAACGTCCTGACTTTC CASSFGGPGANVLTF
16 few TRBJ1-3 . TRBV7-2 TGTGCCAGCAGCTTAGGGCCAGCTCTCTCTGGAAACACCATATATTTT CASSLGPALSGNTIYF
14 few TRBJ2-7 TRBD1 TRBV20-1 TGCAGTGCAAATACCCCGGGACAGGGGAATGAGCAGTACTTC CSANTPGQGNEQYF
12 many TRBJ1-1 . TRBV12-3/TRBV12-4 TGTGCCAGCAGTGGCCGGCGCACTGAAGCTTTCTTT CASSGRRTEAFF
15 few TRBJ2-4 . TRBV5-1 TGCGCCAGCAGCTTGGCCGGGGTGCCCAAAAACATTCAGTACTTC CASSLAGVPKNIQYF
14 few TRBJ1-3 . TRBV7-2 TGTGCCAGCAGCTTAGGGGGCGGTAGAAACACCATATATTTT CASSLGGGRNTIYF
18 few TRBJ2-1 . TRBV7-6 TGTGCCAGCAGCCAAGGCAGTTTCGGCCTGAGCTCCTACAATGAGCAGTTCTTC CASSQGSFGLSSYNEQFF
14 few TRBJ2-7 . TRBV10-3 TGTGCCATCAGTGGAGACCCCGGACCCTACGAGCAGTACTTC CAISGDPGPYEQYF
13 few TRBJ1-5 . TRBV12-3/TRBV12-4 TGTGCCAGCAGTTTCGCGGCGTACCAGCCCCAGCATTTT CASSFAAYQPQHF
15 . TRBJ1-4 . TRBV6-2/TRBV6-3 TGTGCCAGCAGTTACTCGCGACGGACTAATGAAAAACTGTTTTTT CASSYSRRTNEKLFF
15 few TRBJ2-1 TRBD1 TRBV9 TGTGCCAGCAGCGTAGGGCAGGGGGCGGGCTTTAAGCAGTTCTTC CASSVGQGAGFKQFF
15 few TRBJ2-2 TRBD1 TRBV2 TGTGCCAGCAGTGATCAGGGACAGGGTTCCGGGGAGCTGTTTTTT CASSDQGQGSGELFF
14 few TRBJ1-2 TRBD1 TRBV5-1 TGCGCCAGCAGCTTGGGACAGGGGGCTTCCGTACACACCTTC CASSLGQGASVHTF
13 . TRBJ2-7 TRBD2 TRBV15 TGTGCCACCAGCCGGGACTACACCTACGAGCAGTACTTC CATSRDYTYEQYF
18 . TRBJ2-5 TRBD2 TRBV3-1 TGTGCCAGCAGCCATCAAAGGTGGCTAGCGGGACCTCCTGAGACCCAGTACTTC CASSHQRWLAGPPETQYF
13 many TRBJ2-7 TRBD1 TRBV7-9 TGTGCCAGCAGCCGGACAGGGGTCTACGAGCAGTACTTC CASSRTGVYEQYF
15 many TRBJ1-2 . TRBV4-1 TGCGCCAGCAGCCAACCTTCCGGCAGGGTCTACGGCTACACCTTC CASSQPSGRVYGYTF
16 few TRBJ2-6 . TRBV19 TGTGCCAGTAGTATGGTCGGGGGCTCTGGGGCCAACGTCCTGACTTTC CASSMVGGSGANVLTF
15 . TRBJ2-1 TRBD1 TRBV12-3/TRBV12-4 TGTGCCAGCAGTCCCTCCAGGGGGAGCTACAATGAGCAGTTCTTC CASSPSRGSYNEQFF
12 . TRBJ2-7 . TRBV18 TGTGCCAGCTCAGGCCCGTTCTACGAGCAGTACTTC CASSGPFYEQYF
16 few TRBJ1-2 . TRBV4-1 TGCGCCAGCAGCCAAGATTCCCCGGGCGCTATTTATGGCTACACCTTC CASSQDSPGAIYGYTF
17 . TRBJ2-7 TRBD2 TRBV7-2 TGTGCCAGCAGCTTAGTTGGGCTAGCGGGCCGCGTCTCAGAGCAGTACTTC CASSLVGLAGRVSEQYF
15 . TRBJ2-7 . TRBV6-2/TRBV6-3 TGTGCCAGCAGCTCCGGACCAATGGTCTCCTACGAGCAGTACTTC CASSSGPMVSYEQYF
16 . TRBJ1-1 . TRBV12-3/TRBV12-4 TGTGCCAGCAGTTTGTTTGGGGTCGGTGGCAACACTGAAGCTTTCTTT CASSLFGVGGNTEAFF
14 . TRBJ2-3 . TRBV3-1 TGTGCCAGCAGTTTGTTCGGGAGCACAGATACGCAGTATTTT CASSLFGSTDTQYF
17 many TRBJ2-1 TRBD2 TRBV27 TGTGCCAGCAGCGGACTAGCGGGAAATCACTCCTACAATGAGCAGTTCTTC CASSGLAGNHSYNEQFF
18 many TRBJ2-3 . TRBV12-3/TRBV12-4 TGTGCCAGCAGTTTTTTGGGCCCGAGGGCTGACGGCACAGATACGCAGTATTTT CASSFLGPRADGTDTQYF